What follows are 2 T cell receptor beta chains derived from one specimen sequenced in a study of blood T cell repertoires in COVID-19. Sequenced by immunoSEQ multiplex PCR; TCRdb stores in-frame clones only, minus some. The table lists 160,000 or so clones, 85% of them singletons, with roughly 5.4% in the top ten. The material sequenced was peripheral blood. The receptor set was obtained from a woman aged 45-65 years with COVID-19, enrolled during active disease.

This chain connects TRBV5-5 to TRBJ2-3; 10 bases are a match to TRBD1. Germline-derived CDR1 and CDR2 are SGHKS and YYEKEE (reference sequence). The V and J ends lost 3 bases and 5 bases, in that order; junction bases with no gene match: 6. CDR3 length equals 15 residues. For the CDR3, the DNA is TGTGCCAGCAGCTCGGGACAGGGGATCGGAGATACGCAGTATTTT. It encodes CASSSGQGIGDTQYF.

The chain recombines TRBV2 with TRBJ1-5; D is uncertain. Germline values: CDR1 SNHLY, CDR2 FYNNEI. Trimming cost V 3 bases and J 7 bases, with 16 bases left between them. The CDR3 has 15 residues. CDR3: CASSDGQVVRQPQHF. In DNA, the CDR3 is TGTGCCAGCAGTGATGGCCAGGTTGTTCGACAGCCCCAGCATTTT.